This section outlines one T cell receptor (beta chain) sequence together with its context. Enrolment of Seattle patients took place during active infection, and they were followed longitudinally. The data originate from a study of blood T cell repertoires in COVID-19. Study-wide context: Acute-phase and convalescent COVID-19 samples originated in the United States, Italy and Spain. PBMCs, B-cell-depleted T cells, or T cells were the source of the cDNA or gDNA that made up the material.

The germline gives CDR1 SNHLY, CDR2 FYNNEI. This CDR3 contains 15 residues. The V end lost 1 base, the J end lost 6 bases, and 15 bases lay between the germline ends. In the original analysis: Amplification of reference gene primers provided the estimated nucleated cell counts. Method: immunoSEQ multiplex PCR; TCRdb's copy keeps in-frame clones and lacks some. D and trimming were read from the DNA, whereas the V and J calls and clone size are those reported in that table. The sample records 40,000 to 45,000 clones, roughly 89% being singletons. Sequenced: peripheral blood. This chain links TRBV2 with TRBJ1-2; D perhaps matches TRBD1 (5 bases). The receptor comes from a man aged 35 to 55 with COVID-19, enrolled during active disease. In DNA form, the CDR3 reads TGTGCCAGCAGTGAAGGAAGGTCCGGAGGGGATGGCTACACCTTC. Translation gives CASSEGRSGGDGYTF.